The 32 T cell receptor beta chains below were found in one sample sequenced in a study of blood T cell repertoires in COVID-19. Only in-frame clones appear in the TCRdb table, and some are missing; sequencing was by immunoSEQ multiplex PCR. The repertoire holds roughly 100,000 clones, 69% seen once, with roughly 6% in the top ten. The sample was peripheral blood. These TCRs come from a man older than 75 with acute or convalescent COVID-19.

V usage is TRBV27 and J usage is TRBJ2-7; 11 positions agree with TRBD2. Germline lookup yields CDR1 MNHEY and CDR2 SMNVEV (reference sequence). The CDR3 has 16 residues. The V gene end was trimmed by 6 bases and the J gene end by 3 bases; junction bases not matched to a gene: 10. The CDR3 bases are TGTGCCAGCAGCCGTCTAGCGGGAGGCCAACACTACGAGCAGTACTTC. Protein product: CASSRLAGGQHYEQYF.

The chain employs TRBV28 and TRBJ2-5; TRBD2 aligns across 9 bases. Germline CDR1 and CDR2: MDHEN and SYDVKM. Unmatched junction bases numbered 14, after V lost 2 bases and J lost 7 bases. The CDR3 is made up of 17 amino acids. CDR3 loop: CASSLGLAGNTVRTQYF. Written as DNA, the CDR3 is TGTGCCAGCAGTTTAGGGCTAGCGGGAAACACTGTGAGGACCCAGTACTTC.

This chain joins TRBV5-1 and TRBJ2-5; 8 positions agree with TRBD1. Looked up from germline, CDR1 is SGHRS and CDR2 is YFSETQ. The length of the CDR3 is 17 residues. The J segment lost 0 bases and the V segment lost 4 bases, leaving 11 bases of the junction unmatched. The DNA for the CDR3 is TGCGCCAGCAGCACCCGGCCGACAGGGGTGGACCAAGAGACCCAGTACTTC. Its protein is CASSTRPTGVDQETQYF.

The chain is built from TRBV5-1 and TRBJ2-7; 9 bases agree with TRBD1. CDR1 and CDR2 from the germline V gene are SGHRS and YFSETQ. The CDR3 runs to 14 residues. Unmatched junction bases numbered 7, after V lost 4 bases and J lost 5 bases. CDR3 region: CASSLLTGGDEQYF. The CDR3 DNA sequence: TGCGCCAGCAGCCTCTTGACAGGGGGTGACGAGCAGTACTTC.

This clone was counted only a few times. This sequence joins TRBV4-1 and TRBJ1-2; D may be TRBD1 (5 bases). Trimming took 0 bases from V and 3 from J, leaving 14 bases between them. The CDR3 length is 16 residues. CDR1 and CDR2 (germline): MGHRA, YSYEKL. The CDR3 sequence is CASSQDSSGPYYGYTF. The CDR3, as DNA: TGCGCCAGCAGCCAAGATTCGTCAGGGCCTTACTATGGCTACACCTTC.

The V gene is TRBV6-6, the J gene TRBJ1-3; tentatively, D is TRBD1 (6 bases). The CDR3 loop spans 14 amino acids. V was clipped by 5 bases and J by 4 bases, with 12 bases between them. The V gene's germline CDR1 is MNHNY and CDR2 SVGAGI (reference sequence). CDR3 loop: CASSTLGQGNTIYF. In DNA, the CDR3 is TGTGCCAGCAGTACGTTGGGACAAGGAAACACCATATATTTT.

The V call is TRBV11-3, the J call TRBJ2-1; D gene ambiguous. Germline CDR1 reads SGHNT; CDR2 reads YENEEA. The CDR3 runs 15 residues. V shed 3 bases and J shed 0 bases, with 9 bases lying between them. The DNA of the CDR3 is TGTGCCAGCAGCTTTGGGCGAAGCTCCTACAATGAGCAGTTCTTC. Protein sequence: CASSFGRSSYNEQFF.

This clone has just a few counts. The chain employs TRBV9 and TRBJ1-2, with 8 nucleotides matching TRBD1. CDR1 and CDR2 (germline): SGDLS, YYNGEE. The CDR3 extends over 15 amino acids. Trimming removed 0 bases from V and 3 bases from J; junction bases left unmatched: 4. The CDR3: CASSVEPDRDYGYTF. CDR3 sequence (DNA): TGTGCCAGCAGCGTAGAGCCGGACAGGGACTATGGCTACACCTTC.

The CDR3 DNA sequence: TGTGCCAGCAGCCAAGCAGGGGTCGGAAACACCATATATTTT. Amino acids: CASSQAGVGNTIYF. V and J are TRBV3-1 (or the pseudogene TRBV3-2) and TRBJ1-3; D perhaps matches TRBD1 (6 bases). The germline V and J ends were trimmed by 1 base and 4 bases, with 8 bases remaining between them. Germline V gives CDR1 LGHDT, CDR2 YNNKEL (reference sequence). The CDR3 length is 14 residues.

The chain links TRBV19 to TRBJ2-1; 7 bases agree with TRBD2. J was trimmed by 6 bases and V by 6 bases; bases with no gene match: 8. CDR3 size: 14 residues. The germline V gene has CDR1 LNHDA and CDR2 SQIVND (reference sequence). CDR3 sequence (DNA): TGTGCCAGTAGATCGAGCGGGGCCATCAATGAGCAGTTCTTC. This encodes CASRSSGAINEQFF.

The gene calls are TRBV7-6 and TRBJ2-1; 12 nucleotides match TRBD2. The CDR3 loop spans 18 amino acids. The V segment lost 1 base and the J segment 0 bases; nucleotides outside the gene matches: 4. Germline CDR1 is SGHVS and CDR2 is FNYEAQ. CDR3 region: CASSLDTSGRSSYNEQFF. The CDR3 coding sequence is TGTGCCAGCAGCTTAGATACTAGCGGGAGGAGCTCCTACAATGAGCAGTTCTTC.

The chain links TRBV28 to TRBJ2-1; 7 bases map to TRBD2. The CDR3 contains 17 residues. The germline V gene encodes CDR1 MDHEN and CDR2 SYDVKM. Trimming took 5 bases from V and 2 from J; bases not matched to a gene: 12. CDR3 coding DNA: TGTGCCAGCAGTCCCTATAAGCCGGGACTACCCTACAATGAGCAGTTCTTC. Protein sequence: CASSPYKPGLPYNEQFF.

This sequence joins TRBV5-1 and TRBJ2-1; 11 positions agree with TRBD2. Germline V gene lookup returns CDR1 SGHRS and CDR2 YFSETQ. The CDR3 length is 17 residues. V gave up 0 bases and J gave up 0 bases; unmatched junction bases: 2. CDR3 in DNA: TGCGCCAGCAGCTTGGGGCTAGCGGGGGGCTCCTACAATGAGCAGTTCTTC. It codes for CASSLGLAGGSYNEQFF. Full variable domain (rest looked up from reference TRBV5-1 and TRBJ2-1): KAGVTQTPRYLIKTRGQQVTLSCSPISGHRSVSWYQQTPGQGLQFLFEYFSETQRNKGNFPGRFSGRQFSNSRSEMNVSTLELGDSALYLCASSLGLAGGSYNEQFFGPGTRLTVL.

This clone turned up a few times. The chain is built from TRBV6-2 or TRBV6-3 and TRBJ2-6; D not resolved. This CDR3 contains 17 residues. Trimming stripped 4 bases from V and 0 bases from J, with 13 bases between. Germline V lookup: CDR1 MNHEY, CDR2 SVGEGT. CDR3 DNA: TGTGCCAGCAGTTGGCAGTATCCCCTCTCTGGGGCCAACGTCCTGACTTTC. Translation gives CASSWQYPLSGANVLTF.

V is TRBV19 and J is TRBJ1-1; unclear D gene. Per germline, CDR1 LNHDA and CDR2 SQIVND (reference sequence). This CDR3 contains 13 residues. The germline V and J ends were trimmed by 7 bases and 4 bases, with 13 bases remaining between them. DNA of the CDR3: TGTGCCAGTACCCCGTCGGGTAGCACTGAAGCTTTCTTT. The encoded protein is CASTPSGSTEAFF.

Only a few counts were recorded for this clone. As DNA, the CDR3 is TGTGCCTGGAGGAAAGGGGGCGGCAATGAGCAGTTCTTC. Translation gives CAWRKGGGNEQFF. V usage is TRBV30 and J usage is TRBJ2-1, with 7 bases lining up with TRBD1. This CDR3 has 13 residues. V shed 3 bases, J shed 6 bases, and the junction held 5 bases outside the gene matches. The germline CDR1 and CDR2 sequences are GTSNPN and SVGIG (reference sequence).

This chain uses TRBV4-1 with TRBJ1-3; a weak D match, TRBD1 (6 bases). This CDR3 region has 16 residues. From germline, CDR1 is MGHRA and CDR2 YSYEKL. Trimming stripped 1 base from V and 4 bases from J, with 14 bases between. The CDR3 sequence is CASSQAGLGTGNTIYF. For the CDR3, the DNA is TGCGCCAGCAGCCAAGCGGGGTTAGGGACAGGAAACACCATATATTTT.

The chain is built from TRBV6-2 or TRBV6-3 and TRBJ1-5; no clear D. V gave up 6 bases and J gave up 6 bases, with 21 bases separating them. The germline gives CDR1 MNHEY, CDR2 SVGEGT. The CDR3 spans 16 residues. CDR3 residues: CASSLWSTRSGQPQHF. In DNA, the CDR3 is TGTGCCAGCAGCCTCTGGTCGACCCGTAGCGGTCAGCCCCAGCATTTT.

This clone has only a few counts. The rearrangement uses TRBV12-3 or TRBV12-4 and TRBJ1-5; D unresolved. Between the trimmed V and J ends, which lost 3 bases and 4 bases, there was a span of 7 bases. The CDR3 extends over 13 amino acids. The DNA of the CDR3 is TGTGCCAGCAGTTTCCGGGGAAATCAGCCCCAGCATTTT. It yields the protein CASSFRGNQPQHF.

The rearrangement links TRBV2 to TRBJ1-3; a possible D gene is TRBD1 (6 bases). Germline-derived CDR1 and CDR2 are SNHLY and FYNNEI. The CDR3 length is 14 residues. V lost 4 bases and J 9 bases, leaving 16 bases between the germline ends. The CDR3 protein is CASSAQGTQGTIYF. Here the CDR3 DNA reads TGTGCCAGCAGTGCACAGGGTACTCAGGGCACCATATATTTT.

To note about this clone: Other DNA sequences from this sample encode an identical CDR3 as well. V usage is TRBV9 and J usage is TRBJ2-1, with 9 bases matching TRBD2. Germline CDR1 reads SGDLS; CDR2 reads YYNGEE. Unmatched junction bases numbered 3, after V lost 4 bases and J lost 4 bases. This CDR3 is built from 14 residues. In DNA form, the CDR3 reads TGTGCCAGCAGCCCGACTAGCGGATACAATGAGCAGTTCTTC. Protein product: CASSPTSGYNEQFF.

This chain links TRBV28 with TRBJ1-1, with D uncertain. V gave up 2 bases and J gave up 1 base, with 5 bases separating them. CDR1 is MDHEN, CDR2 SYDVKM, per germline. The CDR3 runs 13 residues. The CDR3: CASSLRQNTEAFF. The DNA for the CDR3 is TGTGCCAGCAGTTTAAGACAGAACACTGAAGCTTTCTTT.

The chain combines TRBV30 with TRBJ1-5; D possibly corresponds to TRBD1 (5 bases). CDR1 GTSNPN and CDR2 SVGIG come from the germline V gene (reference sequence). Trimming removed 0 bases from V and 4 bases from J, with 7 bases in between. This CDR3 region has 13 residues. The DNA of the CDR3 is TGTGCCTGGAGTGTAAACAGGAATCAGCCCCAGCATTTT. This translates into CAWSVNRNQPQHF. Full variable domain (missing parts from reference TRBV30 and TRBJ1-5): SQTIHQWPATLVQPVGSPLSLECTVEGTSNPNLYWYRQAAGRGLQLLFYSVGIGQISSEVPQNLSASRPQDRQFILSSKKLLLSDSGFYLCAWSVNRNQPQHFGDGTRLSIL.

The chain employs TRBV4-2 and TRBJ2-1; no firm D call. Trimming pared 0 bases from V and 10 bases from J, leaving 22 bases between. The CDR3 has 17 residues. Germline V gives CDR1 LGHNA, CDR2 YNFKEQ. This CDR3 is CASSQDASFIYSPEQFF. The CDR3, as DNA: TGTGCCAGCAGCCAAGATGCCTCTTTTATCTACTCCCCGGAGCAGTTCTTC.

V is TRBV7-9 and J is TRBJ1-4; D is unclear. Per the germline V gene, CDR1 is SEHNR and CDR2 is FQNEAQ (reference sequence). The CDR3 loop spans 15 amino acids. Trimming pared 5 bases from V and 3 bases from J, leaving 13 bases between. The CDR3 region is CASSRTRSANEKLFF. The DNA for the CDR3 is TGTGCCAGCAGCCGGACTAGAAGCGCTAATGAAAAACTGTTTTTT.

V and J are TRBV23-1 and TRBJ2-5, with D perhaps TRBD2 (6 bases). TRBV23-1 is given ORF status, its function remaining uncertain. Trimming shortened V by 10 bases and J by 4 bases, and 10 bases separated the two germline ends. CDR3 length equals 11 residues. The CDR3 nucleotides read TGCGCCACGCCGCGGGGAGAGACCCAGTACTTC. It translates to CATPRGETQYF.

This clone occurred a few times. The J gene is TRBJ2-5, the V gene TRBV4-2, with D tentatively TRBD2 (6 bases). CDR1 and CDR2 from the germline V gene are LGHNA and YNFKEQ. The V end lost 5 bases, the J end lost 3 bases, and 19 bases lay between the germline ends. The CDR3 has 16 residues. This CDR3 reads CASSAGASDYKETQYF. The CDR3 DNA sequence: TGTGCCAGCAGCGCCGGGGCTAGCGATTATAAAGAGACCCAGTACTTC.

This chain uses TRBV7-3 with TRBJ2-5, with 7 bases that match TRBD2. V lost 4 bases to trimming and J lost 5 bases; unmatched junction nucleotides: 4. Germline CDR1 is SGHTA and CDR2 is FQGTGA. This CDR3 comprises 13 residues. The CDR3 DNA sequence: TGTGCCAGCAGCTCGGGACTAAGGGAGACCCAGTACTTC. This gives the protein CASSSGLRETQYF. The full variable domain, completed using reference TRBV7-3 and TRBJ2-5, is GAGVSQTPSNKVTEKGKYVELRCDPISGHTALYWYRQSLGQGPEFLIYFQGTGAADDSGLPNDRFFAVRPEGSVSTLKIQRTERGDSAVYLCASSSGLRETQYFGPGTRLLVL.

The chain is built from TRBV19 and TRBJ1-2; TRBD1 matches 9 bases. This CDR3 region has 16 residues. Trimming at V came to 7 bases and at J to 6 bases, leaving 15 bases not matched to a gene. Per germline, CDR1 LNHDA and CDR2 SQIVND (reference sequence). The CDR3 region is CASTFGTGFLVHGYTF. The CDR3 DNA reads as TGTGCCAGTACCTTCGGGACAGGGTTTCTCGTACATGGCTACACCTTC.

The CDR3: CASSTAGTSRYNEQFF. As DNA, the CDR3 is TGTGCCAGCAGTACAGCCGGGACTAGCCGCTACAATGAGCAGTTCTTC. The chain combines TRBV27 with TRBJ2-1; TRBD2 matches 9 bases. Per germline, CDR1 MNHEY and CDR2 SMNVEV (reference sequence). The ends lost 5 bases at V and 3 bases at J; junction bases unmatched: 8. This CDR3 contains 16 residues.

The J gene is TRBJ2-7, the V gene TRBV18; D gene uncertain. This CDR3 has 16 amino acids. The germline V gene encodes CDR1 KGHSH and CDR2 LQKENI. Trimming took off 4 bases at V and 7 bases at J, with 23 bases between the two ends. CDR3: CASSRGSGSTIGEQYF. The CDR3 DNA reads as TGTGCCAGCTCACGAGGCTCCGGGTCCACCATCGGTGAGCAGTACTTC.

The V and J genes are TRBV6-5 and TRBJ2-7, with 9 bases aligning to TRBD2. Germline lookup yields CDR1 MNHEY and CDR2 SVGAGI. V lost 6 bases, J lost 2 bases, and 5 bases stayed unmatched. The CDR3 sequence is 14 residues long. CDR3 nucleotide sequence: TGTGCCAGCAGGGGAAGCGGGAGGACCTACGAGCAGTACTTC. The encoded protein is CASRGSGRTYEQYF.